The 31 T cell receptor beta chains below were found in one sample sequenced in a study of T cells in Graves' hyperthyroidism and ophthalmopathy. Amplification of TCR beta CDR3 regions was performed using RNA transcripts as template. A set of HTBI primers served as the primers for a first-round RT-PCR of the TCR CDR3. In TCRdb, the multiplex PCR reads were re-called with MiXCR into one record per CDR3 protein. Of roughly 570,000 distinct CDR3 sequences listed, 15% to 18% were seen once; the top ten hold roughly 7.3%. Sequencing was performed on blood. The receptors come from a woman between 25 and 40 years old with Graves' hyperthyroidism.

The V call is TRBV4-1, the J call TRBJ2-3; D call uncertain. Germline V CDR1 and CDR2: MGHRA, YSYEKL. The CDR3 spans 12 residues. Trimming took 0 bases from V and 7 from J, leaving 5 bases between them. In DNA, the CDR3 is TGCGCCAGCAGCCAAGATGCTCATACGCAGTATTTT. It yields the protein CASSQDAHTQYF.

This chain links TRBV20-1 with TRBJ2-1; TRBD2 agrees at 7 bases. The J segment lost 8 bases and the V segment lost 6 bases, leaving 16 bases of the junction unmatched. The CDR3 has 15 residues. The germline gives CDR1 DFQATT, CDR2 SNEGSKA (reference sequence). The CDR3 DNA sequence: TGCAGTGCCCTAATGGTGGCGGGAGTATCGTATGAGCAGTTCTTC. Residues: CSALMVAGVSYEQFF.

V and J are TRBV5-4 and TRBJ2-1; 7 positions agree with TRBD2. Germline loops: CDR1 SGHNT, CDR2 YYREEE (reference sequence). The CDR3 runs 11 residues. The V gene end was trimmed by 3 bases and the J gene end by 9 bases; junction bases not matched to a gene: 0. This CDR3 reads CASSWTSEQFF. CDR3 nucleotide sequence: TGTGCCAGCAGCTGGACTAGTGAGCAGTTCTTC.

In this sample, this clonotype turned up many times. This chain joins TRBV9 and TRBJ2-5; 7 nucleotides agree with TRBD1. CDR1 SGDLS and CDR2 YYNGEE come from the germline V gene. Trimming took 0 bases from V and 2 from J; bases not matched to a gene: 4. CDR3 length: 15 amino acids. CDR3 DNA: TGTGCCAGCAGCGTAGGAAGCAGGGGGCAAGAGACCCAGTACTTC. The encoded protein is CASSVGSRGQETQYF. The whole variable domain, filled in from reference TRBV9 and TRBJ2-5, reads DSGVTQTPKHLITATGQRVTLRCSPRSGDLSVYWYQQSLDQGLQFLIQYYNGEERAKGNILERFSAQQFPDLHSELNLSSLELGDSALYFCASSVGSRGQETQYFGPGTRLLVL.

The genes are TRBV5-1 and TRBJ1-3, with 8 bases identical to TRBD1. CDR1 and CDR2 from the germline V gene are SGHRS and YFSETQ. The ends lost 4 bases at V and 8 bases at J; junction bases unmatched: 11. The CDR3 totals 15 residues. The CDR3 spells CASSRTGSVADTIYF. In DNA form, the CDR3 reads TGCGCCAGCAGCCGGACAGGGTCGGTAGCAGACACCATATATTTT.

This chain uses TRBV18 with TRBJ2-7; D not resolved. Germline V gives CDR1 KGHSH, CDR2 LQKENI. The CDR3 has 13 residues. V was trimmed by 1 base and J by 5 bases, leaving 9 bases between them. CDR3 in amino acids: CASSPQATNEQYF. The CDR3 nucleotides read TGTGCCAGCTCACCACAGGCAACCAACGAGCAGTACTTC.

There are a few counts of this clonotype. V gene TRBV6-1 combines with J gene TRBJ2-7; 11 bases are a match to TRBD2. Germline loops: CDR1 MNHNS, CDR2 SASEGT. Trimming removed 5 bases from V and 1 base from J; junction bases left unmatched: 7. The CDR3 spans 16 residues. DNA of the CDR3: TGTGCCAGCAGTCAATACGGGACTAGCGGTTCCTACGAGCAGTACTTC. It codes for CASSQYGTSGSYEQYF.

To note about this clonotype: A much larger clone sits a single nucleotide away, making a read error possible. The chain couples TRBV12-3 or TRBV12-4 to TRBJ2-7; the D gene is possibly TRBD2 (5 bases). The length of the CDR3 is 13 residues. CDR3 sequence reads: CASSDDNSDERYF. The CDR3 DNA sequence: TGTGCCAGCAGTGACGACAATAGCGACGAGCGGTACTTC.

This clonotype has ten or more counts. The chain combines TRBV18 with TRBJ2-1; a possible D gene is TRBD1 (6 bases). Trimming stripped 4 bases from V and 8 bases from J, with 12 bases between. Germline loops: CDR1 KGHSH, CDR2 LQKENI. CDR3 length equals 13 residues. The CDR3 DNA follows: TGTGCCAGCTCACAAAACAGGGTCGATGAGCAGTTCTTC. This gives the protein CASSQNRVDEQFF.

The chain links TRBV9 to TRBJ2-1, with TRBD2 identical over 7 bases. The CDR3 sequence is 17 residues long. The V gene end was trimmed by 3 bases and the J gene end by 8 bases; junction bases not matched to a gene: 17. Germline V gene sequence: CDR1 SGDLS, CDR2 YYNGEE. DNA for the CDR3: TGTGCCAGCAGCGCTCGAGGAGCGGGACCGGTTGGGGATGAGCAGTTCTTC. It specifies CASSARGAGPVGDEQFF.

This rearrangement joins TRBV6-5 to TRBJ1-6, with unresolved D. Between the trimmed V and J ends, which lost 0 bases and 10 bases, there was a span of 16 bases. The CDR3 consists of 16 residues. Germline CDR1 MNHEY, CDR2 SVGAGI. CDR3 sequence (DNA): TGTGCCAGCAGTTACTCGCGGGCCCCCCTCGGATCACCCCTCCACTTT. Encoded protein: CASSYSRAPLGSPLHF.

The chain has TRBV20-1 and TRBJ1-1, with unresolved D. V lost 1 base to trimming and J lost 5 bases, with 5 bases between them. The CDR3 sequence is 11 residues long. From germline, CDR1 is DFQATT and CDR2 SNEGSKA (reference sequence). The CDR3 reads CSARAITEAFF. Here the CDR3 DNA reads TGCAGTGCTAGAGCTATTACTGAAGCTTTCTTT.

This clonotype has a count of ten or more. J is TRBJ2-2 and V is TRBV27; D is perhaps TRBD2 (5 bases). Germline loops: CDR1 MNHEY, CDR2 SMNVEV (reference sequence). CDR3 length: 16 residues. V lost 5 bases, J lost 1 base, and 14 bases lay in between. The CDR3 region has the DNA TGTGCCAGCAGTCCGGAGGATCCCCAGAACACCGGGGAGCTGTTTTTT. Its protein is CASSPEDPQNTGELFF.

This clonotype showed up just a few times. This chain joins TRBV3-1 and TRBJ2-1; 11 nucleotides match TRBD2. With 4 bases clipped from V and 15 bases from J, the junction kept 5 bases outside the gene matches. The CDR3 covers 12 residues. Germline CDR1 is LGHDT and CDR2 is YNNKEL (reference sequence). In DNA form, the CDR3 reads TGTGCCAGCAGCCTCACTAGCGGGGGCGTGTTCTTC. Translating gives CASSLTSGGVFF.

The chain's CDR3 is CSARDRAWGGYTF. The CDR3 DNA is TGCAGTGCCCGGGACAGGGCCTGGGGTGGCTACACCTTC. J is TRBJ1-2 and V is TRBV20-1; TRBD1 matches 9 bases. Germline V CDR1 and CDR2: DFQATT, SNEGSKA (reference sequence). The CDR3 is 13 residues long. After removal of 6 bases from V and 7 bases from J, the junction contained 9 bases not matched to a gene.

This clonotype was picked up many times. This chain joins TRBV7-9 and TRBJ1-1, with D possibly TRBD1 on 5 matching bases. The CDR3 covers 17 residues. From germline, CDR1 is SEHNR and CDR2 FQNEAQ (reference sequence). V was trimmed by 2 bases and J by 5 bases, leaving 21 bases between them. The CDR3 loop reads CASSLSYGVRAKTEAFF. The CDR3 nucleotides are TGTGCCAGCAGCTTATCGTATGGGGTCAGGGCGAAAACTGAAGCTTTCTTT. The variable domain in full, with the rest retrieved from reference TRBV7-9 and TRBJ1-1, is DTGVSQNPRHKITKRGQNVTFRCDPISEHNRLYWYRQTLGQGPEFLTYFQNEAQLEKSRLLSDRFSAERPKGSFSTLEIQRTEQGDSAMYLCASSLSYGVRAKTEAFFGQGTRLTVV.

V and J are TRBV27 and TRBJ1-5; 8 nucleotides match TRBD1. V was clipped by 3 bases and J by 5 bases; unmatched bases: 3. The CDR3 extends over 14 amino acids. Germline loops: CDR1 MNHEY, CDR2 SMNVEV (reference sequence). The CDR3 nucleotides read TGTGCCAGCAGTTTTTCAGGGGGCCATCAGCCCCAGCATTTT. Its translation: CASSFSGGHQPQHF.

The V gene is TRBV24-1, the J gene TRBJ2-3, with TRBD1 matching 9 bases. The germline CDR1 and CDR2 sequences are KGHDR and SFDVKD. The CDR3 runs 14 residues. After removal of 4 bases from V and 5 bases from J, the junction contained 3 bases not matched to a gene. CDR3 in DNA: TGTGCCACCAGTGACCGGGACAGGGTAGATACGCAGTATTTT. Translated: CATSDRDRVDTQYF.

This chain uses TRBV27 with TRBJ2-6; maybe TRBD1 (5 bases). The germline V gene encodes CDR1 MNHEY and CDR2 SMNVEV (reference sequence). The length of the CDR3 is 15 residues. Trimming removed 6 bases from V and 4 bases from J, with 13 bases in between. CDR3 in DNA: TGTGCCAGCAGCCAGGGTGGGGTAGGGGCCAACGTCCTGACTTTC. It codes for CASSQGGVGANVLTF.

The chain is built from TRBV7-9 and TRBJ2-1; D may be TRBD2 (5 bases). This CDR3 has 15 amino acids. Germline CDR1 reads SEHNR; CDR2 reads FQNEAQ (reference sequence). Trimming removed 0 bases from V and 1 base from J, with 7 bases in between. CDR3 in DNA: TGTGCCAGCAGCTTAGCGAGGGATTCCTACAATGAGCAGTTCTTC. Its protein is CASSLARDSYNEQFF.

This clonotype was detected many times. This sequence joins TRBV7-3 and TRBJ2-5; 11 bases map to TRBD2. The CDR3 has 17 residues. CDR1 is SGHTA, CDR2 FQGTGA, per germline. Trimming took 5 bases from V and 4 from J; bases not matched to a gene: 12. As DNA, the CDR3 is TGTGCCAGCAGCCCAAAAGGGTTAGCGGGAGGGTCAGAGACCCAGTACTTC. Protein: CASSPKGLAGGSETQYF.

This clonotype has a handful of counts. The chain carries TRBV27 and TRBJ1-6; 7 bases map to TRBD1. V trimming: 5 bases; J trimming: 7 bases; junction bases outside the gene matches: 5. The length of the CDR3 is 14 residues. CDR1 and CDR2 from the germline V gene are MNHEY and SMNVEV (reference sequence). Here the CDR3 DNA reads TGTGCCAGCAGTCCGACAGGGATCAATTCACCCCTCCACTTT. Its protein product is CASSPTGINSPLHF.

Comment on this clonotype: Possible read error: a much larger clone is one base away. The CDR3 ends on some other residue instead of the conserved phenylalanine or tryptophan, so this is likely a read error. The genes are TRBV20-1 and TRBJ2-7; D is perhaps TRBD2 (5 bases). Germline V CDR1 and CDR2: DFQATT, SNEGSKA (reference sequence). V shed 6 bases and J shed 1 base, with 13 bases lying between them. The CDR3 is 13 residues long. CDR3 DNA sequence: TGCAGTGCCCCTCTACTAGTATCCTACGAGCAGTACATC. The encoded protein is CSAPLLVSYEQYI.

This clonotype appeared many times. This chain links TRBV7-9 with TRBJ1-1; weak D call: TRBD1 (5 bases). Trimming took off 4 bases at V and 4 bases at J, with 13 bases between the two ends. Germline V gene sequence: CDR1 SEHNR, CDR2 FQNEAQ (reference sequence). The CDR3 spans 14 residues. CDR3 residues: CASSSSGGGTEAFF. The CDR3 DNA reads as TGTGCCAGCAGCTCCTCGGGGGGAGGCACTGAAGCTTTCTTT.

This clonotype was counted a few times. The chain carries TRBV29-1 and TRBJ1-2; 9 bases are shared with TRBD1. Trimming took 6 bases from V and 1 from J; bases not matched to a gene: 6. Per germline, CDR1 SQVTM and CDR2 ANQGSEA. The CDR3 consists of 14 residues. The CDR3 DNA sequence: TGCAGCGTAACCGGGACAGGGCTTAACTATGGCTACACCTTC. Translating it yields CSVTGTGLNYGYTF.

This clonotype appeared a few times. This sequence joins TRBV20-1 and TRBJ1-2, with D perhaps matching TRBD1 (5 bases). Per the germline V gene, CDR1 is DFQATT and CDR2 is SNEGSKA (reference sequence). The CDR3 contains 11 residues. Trimming cost V 6 bases and J 8 bases, with 13 bases left between them. The CDR3 DNA follows: TGCAGTGCAGAAGAACAGGAGGGCTACACCTTC. Protein product: CSAEEQEGYTF.

This clonotype was detected many times. This chain links TRBV28 with TRBJ2-5; D perhaps matches TRBD2 (6 bases). Trimming took 3 bases from V and 5 from J, leaving 22 bases between them. The CDR3 contains 17 residues. Per germline, CDR1 MDHEN and CDR2 SYDVKM. CDR3 nucleotides: TGTGCCAGCAGTTTGGGTGTAAAGAGGATCGCGGGGGAGACCCAGTACTTC. This gives the protein CASSLGVKRIAGETQYF.

This clonotype was seen repeatedly, ten times or more. The V call is TRBV28, the J call TRBJ1-2, with 8 bases identical to TRBD1. Per germline, CDR1 MDHEN and CDR2 SYDVKM. V lost 1 base to trimming and J lost 3 bases; unmatched junction nucleotides: 13. The CDR3 is 18 amino acids. The CDR3 is CASSLSGAGGELDYGYTF. CDR3 in DNA: TGTGCCAGCAGTTTATCTGGGGCAGGGGGCGAGCTCGACTATGGCTACACCTTC.

This clonotype was seen repeatedly, ten times or more. The rearrangement uses TRBV20-1 and TRBJ1-2, with unresolved D. Trimming took off 3 bases at V and 2 bases at J, with 4 bases between the two ends. Per the germline V gene, CDR1 is DFQATT and CDR2 is SNEGSKA (reference sequence). There are 11 residues in the CDR3. CDR3 in DNA: TGCAGTGCTAGCCGGAACTATGGCTACACCTTC. Its protein product is CSASRNYGYTF.

V usage is TRBV5-1 and J usage is TRBJ1-1, with 8 bases lining up with TRBD1. Germline assignment: CDR1 SGHRS and CDR2 YFSETQ. CDR3 length equals 15 residues. V shed 2 bases and J 1 base; nucleotides not matched to a gene: 4. In nucleotides, the CDR3 is TGCGCCAGCAGCTTCAGGGGGCTGGGGAACACTGAAGCTTTCTTT. This codes for CASSFRGLGNTEAFF.

This chain uses TRBV20-1 with TRBJ1-5; D call uncertain. V lost 5 bases, J lost 7 bases, and 12 bases lay in between. Germline V gives CDR1 DFQATT, CDR2 SNEGSKA (reference sequence). The CDR3 is 12 amino acids. CDR3: CSALRSGQPQHF. CDR3 in DNA: TGCAGTGCTCTTCGGTCTGGACAGCCCCAGCATTTT.